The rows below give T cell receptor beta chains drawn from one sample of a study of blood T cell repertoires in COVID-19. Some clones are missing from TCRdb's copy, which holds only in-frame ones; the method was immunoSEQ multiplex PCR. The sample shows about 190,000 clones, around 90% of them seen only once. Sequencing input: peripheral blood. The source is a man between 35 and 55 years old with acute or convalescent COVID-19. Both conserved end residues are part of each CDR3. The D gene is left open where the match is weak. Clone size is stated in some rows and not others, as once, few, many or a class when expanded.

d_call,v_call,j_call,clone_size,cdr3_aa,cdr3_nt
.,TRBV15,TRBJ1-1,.,CATTPRGRGNTEAFF,TGTGCCACCACCCCTAGGGGAAGGGGGAACACTGAAGCTTTCTTT
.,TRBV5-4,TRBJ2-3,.,CASSLRGASTDTQYF,TGTGCCAGCAGCTTGCGGGGAGCCAGCACAGATACGCAGTATTTT
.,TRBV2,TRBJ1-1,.,CASSEGHNTEAFF,TGTGCCAGCAGTGAGGGACATAACACTGAAGCTTTCTTT
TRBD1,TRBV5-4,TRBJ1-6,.,CASSRGTDKSPLHF,TGTGCCAGCAGCCGTGGGACAGACAAATCACCCCTCCACTTT
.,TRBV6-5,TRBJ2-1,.,CASSLRDFGYNEQFF,TGTGCCAGCAGTCTCAGGGACTTTGGTTACAATGAGCAGTTCTTC
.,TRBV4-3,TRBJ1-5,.,CASSQVAGSNNQPQHF,TGCGCCAGCAGCCAAGTTGCAGGGTCAAACAATCAGCCCCAGCATTTT
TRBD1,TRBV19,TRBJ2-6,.,CASSIRGRGLSGANVLTF,TGTGCCAGTAGTATTAGGGGCAGGGGGCTATCTGGGGCCAACGTCCTGACTTTC
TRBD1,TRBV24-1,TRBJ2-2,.,CATSGDRANTGELFF,TGTGCCACCAGTGGGGACAGAGCGAACACCGGGGAGCTGTTTTTT
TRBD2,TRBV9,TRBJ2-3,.,CASSVGGGTPTQYF,TGTGCCAGCAGCGTCGGCGGGGGGACACCTACGCAGTATTTT
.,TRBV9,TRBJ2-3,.,CASSSDPTSTDTQYF,TGTGCCAGCAGCTCCGACCCGACTAGCACAGATACGCAGTATTTT
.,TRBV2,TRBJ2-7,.,CASSEAETDSELSYEQYF,TGTGCCAGCAGTGAAGCGGAAACCGACAGCGAACTCTCCTACGAGCAGTACTTC
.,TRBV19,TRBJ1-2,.,CASKSSSINYGYTF,TGTGCCAGTAAGTCCTCGAGTATTAACTATGGCTACACCTTC
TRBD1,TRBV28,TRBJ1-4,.,CASRWGDRGHEKLFF,TGTGCCAGCAGGTGGGGGGACAGGGGGCATGAAAAACTGTTTTTT
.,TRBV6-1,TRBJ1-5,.,CASTLEIGGSQHF,TGTGCCAGCACCCTCGAAATTGGGGGGAGCCAGCATTTT
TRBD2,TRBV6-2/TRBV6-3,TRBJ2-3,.,CASSRERGGLDTQYF,TGTGCCAGCAGTAGGGAGCGGGGGGGATTAGATACGCAGTATTTT
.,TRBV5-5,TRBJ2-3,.,CASSLTGWGTDTQYF,TGTGCCAGCAGCTTAACAGGGTGGGGCACAGATACGCAGTATTTT
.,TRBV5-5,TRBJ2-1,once,CASSLRTLFDEQFF,TGTGCCAGCAGCTTAAGGACACTCTTTGATGAGCAGTTCTTC
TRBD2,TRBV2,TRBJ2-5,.,CASQPLAGGREETQYF,TGTGCCAGCCAGCCGCTAGCGGGGGGGCGTGAGGAGACCCAGTACTTC
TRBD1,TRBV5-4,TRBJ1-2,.,CASSWGRQGEDYGYTF,TGTGCCAGCAGCTGGGGCCGACAGGGAGAGGACTATGGCTACACCTTC
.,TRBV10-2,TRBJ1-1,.,CASTTGSAEAFF,TGCGCCAGCACCACGGGGTCGGCGGAAGCTTTCTTT
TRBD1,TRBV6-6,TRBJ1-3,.,CASSLTGTGNSGNTIYF,TGTGCCAGCAGTCTAACCGGGACAGGAAACTCTGGAAACACCATATATTTT
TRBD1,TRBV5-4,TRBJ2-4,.,CASSLGQFGTGKNIQYF,TGTGCCAGCAGCTTGGGGCAGTTCGGGACAGGCAAAAACATTCAGTACTTC
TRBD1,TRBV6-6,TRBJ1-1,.,CASSYIGQGAAEAFF,TGTGCCAGCAGTTACATCGGACAGGGGGCCGCTGAAGCTTTCTTT
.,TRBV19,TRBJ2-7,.,CASKLQGNPLYEQYF,TGTGCCAGTAAACTACAGGGAAACCCCCTCTACGAGCAGTACTTC
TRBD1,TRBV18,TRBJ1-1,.,CASSQAGTENTEAFF,TGTGCCAGCTCACAGGCCGGGACAGAGAACACTGAAGCTTTCTTT